This TCR beta chain stems from a study of blood T cell repertoires in COVID-19. With 6 bases removed from V and 4 bases from J, the gap between germline ends came to 12 bases. Germline CDR1 is SNHLY and CDR2 is FYNNEI. The CDR3 totals 13 residues. Sequencing was performed with immunoSEQ multiplex PCR; in TCRdb, only in-frame clones are kept and a portion is missing. The sample records some 90,000 clones, 80% to 90% being singletons. The sequencing sample was made of peripheral blood. This TCR was recovered from a middle-aged man with acute or convalescent COVID-19. The V call is TRBV2, the J call TRBJ1-2; perhaps TRBD1 as D (6 bases). The DNA of the CDR3 is TGTGCCAGCAGGAACAGGGTAATCTATGGCTACACCTTC. Amino acids: CASRNRVIYGYTF.